These T cell receptor beta chains were read from a single sample in a study of OX40 agonist ivuxolimab in advanced cancers. This table comes from immunoSEQ multiplex PCR, and its TCRdb copy is limited to in-frame clones, with some not included. The table includes some 40,000 clones, roughly 92% detected once. The source material was CD4+ or CD8+ T cells sorted from blood, sampled in a trial of the OX40 agonist ivuxolimab. The origin of the receptors is an adult with an advanced solid tumor such as melanoma, head and neck, liver or kidney cancer. Each CDR3 is given with its conserved first and last residue. The order of the fields is CDR3 length, D gene, V gene, clone size, J gene, CDR3 DNA, CDR3 protein. A D gene is named only where the DNA matches it firmly. Rows give clone size only sometimes, using once, few, many, or a class for an expanded clone.

13	.	TRBV7-6	.	TRBJ1-2	TGTGCCAGCAGCATCGGACAGTACCTGGGCTACACCTTC	CASSIGQYLGYTF
14	.	TRBV9	.	TRBJ2-2	TGTGCCAGCACCCCGGGCCTGAACACCGGGGAGCTGTTTTTT	CASTPGLNTGELFF
11	.	TRBV20-1	.	TRBJ2-1	TGCAGTGCTAGGTCGATGGAGGAGCAGTTCTTC	CSARSMEEQFF
13	.	TRBV4-1	.	TRBJ2-7	TGCGCCAGCAGCCTCGGGCCCGCCGGCGAGCAGTACTTC	CASSLGPAGEQYF
14	.	TRBV28	.	TRBJ2-3	TGTGCCAGCAGTTTTGGGCGGATCACAGATACGCAGTATTTT	CASSFGRITDTQYF
17	TRBD2	TRBV7-9	.	TRBJ2-1	TGTGCCAGCAGCTTAATTGGAGGACTAGCGGCCTACAATGAGCAGTTCTTC	CASSLIGGLAAYNEQFF
15	TRBD1	TRBV19	once	TRBJ2-2	TGTGCCGGGAGTCCCGGGACAGGGAACACCGGGGAGCTGTTTTTT	CAGSPGTGNTGELFF
14	.	TRBV2	.	TRBJ1-2	TGTGCCAGCAGTGTCGGCAGGGCTTCCTATGGCTACACCTTC	CASSVGRASYGYTF
15	.	TRBV28	.	TRBJ1-2	TGTGCCAGCAGTTTAACAGGCGGCTTAGGCTATGGCTACACCTTC	CASSLTGGLGYGYTF
12	TRBD2	TRBV7-6	.	TRBJ2-7	TGTGCCAGCAGCAAGCCCGGGAGGGGCCCCCACTTC	CASSKPGRGPHF
16	TRBD1	TRBV27	.	TRBJ2-1	TGTGCCAGCAGTCCGGGACAGACTCCCATTGGGGGTGAGCAGTTCTTC	CASSPGQTPIGGEQFF
16	.	TRBV5-4	.	TRBJ2-3	TGTGCCAGCAGCTACGGACTACCCCTTAGCACAGATACGCAGTATTTT	CASSYGLPLSTDTQYF
14	.	TRBV9	.	TRBJ2-5	TGTGCCAGCAGCGTAGCACCCGGGTCGGCGGCCCAGTACTTC	CASSVAPGSAAQYF
12	.	TRBV6-5	.	TRBJ2-1	TGTGCCAGCGCCTCTCTTGGGGGTGAGCAGTTCTTC	CASASLGGEQFF
15	.	TRBV11-2	.	TRBJ1-1	TGTGCCAGCAGCTATGAGGCAGTAGTGAACACTGAAGCTTTCTTT	CASSYEAVVNTEAFF
15	.	TRBV7-9	.	TRBJ1-4	TGTGCCAGCAGCCAAGCGGAGGGGTATGATGAAAAACTGTTTTTT	CASSQAEGYDEKLFF
12	.	TRBV5-6	.	TRBJ2-7	TGTGCCAGCAGCTTGACGTCCTACGAGCAGTACTTC	CASSLTSYEQYF
14	.	TRBV27	.	TRBJ1-1	TGTGCCAGCAGTTTATCCTCGGCGAACACTGAAGCTTTCTTT	CASSLSSANTEAFF
14	.	TRBV6-4	few	TRBJ1-1	TGTGCCAGCAGTGCGGGGGGCGAGGGAACTGAAGCTTTCTTT	CASSAGGEGTEAFF
12	.	TRBV7-9	.	TRBJ2-3	TGTGCCGTCCGGGGCAGCACAGATACGCAGTATTTT	CAVRGSTDTQYF
19	TRBD2	TRBV7-8	.	TRBJ2-1	TGTGCCAGCAGCTTAGGTGCCCGGAACGGACTAGCGGGCAGAAATGAGCAGTTCTTC	CASSLGARNGLAGRNEQFF
14	TRBD1	TRBV27	.	TRBJ1-2	TGTGCCAGCAGTCCTCGGACAGGGCGACATGGCTACACCTTC	CASSPRTGRHGYTF
17	.	TRBV12-5	.	TRBJ2-1	TGTGCTAGTTGCTTGGGGACTCCTAGCGCAAAAGGGAATGAGCAGTTCTTC	CASCLGTPSAKGNEQFF